This TCR beta chain appears in the sequencing data of a study of beta chain features in type 1 diabetes. Study-wide findings and caveats: The study found fewer insertions and more deletions at VDJ junctions in type 1 diabetes patients. Shorter TCRB CDR3s, moderately but significantly so, were found in Type 1 diabetes patients in all four CD4+ subsets.

Reverse transcribing all isolated RNA meant expressed TCRB transcripts were sequenced. Profiled with immunoSEQ multiplex PCR; TCRdb holds only in-frame clones, not every one. The sample carries 150,000 to 190,000 clones, about 9.4% recorded once. The V and J ends lost 6 bases and 0 bases, in that order; junction bases with no gene match: 2. The V gene's germline CDR1 is LNHDA and CDR2 SQIVND (reference sequence). The CDR3 has 14 residues. On average, the one heparinised blood draw given by each donor was roughly 100 mL. Each of the CD4+ naive, central memory, regulatory and stem cell-like memory populations was sorted via CD45RO/CCR7/CD25/CD127/CD95/CD27. Each of the sorted populations had a purity greater than 95%. With regard to this clone: What it binds is unknown.

The sequencing sample was made of central memory CD4+ T cells from blood. This chain uses TRBV19 with TRBJ2-3; the match to TRBD1 covers 8 bases. This TCR was sampled from a young man with type 1 diabetes. The CDR3: CASSDRGSTDTQYF. DNA for the CDR3: TGTGCCAGTAGCGACAGGGGCAGCACAGATACGCAGTATTTT.